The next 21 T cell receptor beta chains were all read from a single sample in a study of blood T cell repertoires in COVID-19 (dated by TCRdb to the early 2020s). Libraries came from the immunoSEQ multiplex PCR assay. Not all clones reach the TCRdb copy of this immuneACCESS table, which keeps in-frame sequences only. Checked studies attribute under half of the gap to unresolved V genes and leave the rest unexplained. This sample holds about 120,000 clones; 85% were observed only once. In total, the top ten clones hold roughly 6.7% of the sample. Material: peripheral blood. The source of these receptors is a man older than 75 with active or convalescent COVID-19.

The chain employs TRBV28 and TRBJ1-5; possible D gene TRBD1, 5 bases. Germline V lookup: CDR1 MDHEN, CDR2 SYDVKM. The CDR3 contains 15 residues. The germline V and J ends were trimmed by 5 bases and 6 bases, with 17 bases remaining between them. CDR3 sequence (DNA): TGTGCCAGCAGTCCCCTCTTAGGGGAAGGTCAGCCCCAGCATTTT. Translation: CASSPLLGEGQPQHF.

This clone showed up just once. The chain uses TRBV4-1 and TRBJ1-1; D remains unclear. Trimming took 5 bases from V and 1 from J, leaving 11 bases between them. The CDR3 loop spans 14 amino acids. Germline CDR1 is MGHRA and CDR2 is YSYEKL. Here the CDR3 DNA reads TGCGCCAGCAGCGCCGCAGGTCGGAACACTGAAGCTTTCTTT. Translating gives CASSAAGRNTEAFF.

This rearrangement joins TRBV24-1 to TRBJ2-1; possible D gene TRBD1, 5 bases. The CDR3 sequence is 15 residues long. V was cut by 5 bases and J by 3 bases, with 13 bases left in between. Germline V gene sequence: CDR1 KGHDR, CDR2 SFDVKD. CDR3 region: CATSAQGRLYNEQFF. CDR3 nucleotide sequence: TGTGCCACCAGTGCCCAGGGTCGACTCTACAATGAGCAGTTCTTC.

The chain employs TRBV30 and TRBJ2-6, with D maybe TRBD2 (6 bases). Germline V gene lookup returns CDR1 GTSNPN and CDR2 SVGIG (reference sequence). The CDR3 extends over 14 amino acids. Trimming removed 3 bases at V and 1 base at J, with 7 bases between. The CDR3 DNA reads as TGTGCCTGGAGGGGGGGTTCTGGGGCCAACGTCCTGACTTTC. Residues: CAWRGGSGANVLTF.

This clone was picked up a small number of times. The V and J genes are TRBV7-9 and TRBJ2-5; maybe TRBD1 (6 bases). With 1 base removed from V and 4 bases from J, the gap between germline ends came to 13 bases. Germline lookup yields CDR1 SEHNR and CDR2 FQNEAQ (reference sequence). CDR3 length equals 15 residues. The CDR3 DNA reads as TGTGCCAGCAGCTTAGGAGGCAGGGGTGGAGAGACCCAGTACTTC. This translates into CASSLGGRGGETQYF.

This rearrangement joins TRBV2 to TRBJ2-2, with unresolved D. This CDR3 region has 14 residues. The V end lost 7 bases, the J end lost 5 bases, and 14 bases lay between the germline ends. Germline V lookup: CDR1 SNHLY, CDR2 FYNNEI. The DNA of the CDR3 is TGTGCCAGCATGTGGTCATTGCGGACCGGGGAGCTGTTTTTT. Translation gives CASMWSLRTGELFF.

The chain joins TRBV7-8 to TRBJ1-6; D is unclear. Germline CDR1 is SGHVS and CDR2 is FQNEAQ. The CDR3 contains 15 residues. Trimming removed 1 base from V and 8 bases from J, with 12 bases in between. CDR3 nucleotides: TGTGCCAGCAGCTTAGTGGCAGGCCCCGATTCACCCCTCCACTTT. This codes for CASSLVAGPDSPLHF. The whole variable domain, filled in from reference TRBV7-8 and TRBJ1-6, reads GAGVSQSPRYKVAKRGQDVALRCDPISGHVSLFWYQQALGQGPEFLTYFQNEAQLDKSGLPSDRFFAERPEGSVSTLKIQRTQQEDSAVYLCASSLVAGPDSPLHFGNGTRLTVT.

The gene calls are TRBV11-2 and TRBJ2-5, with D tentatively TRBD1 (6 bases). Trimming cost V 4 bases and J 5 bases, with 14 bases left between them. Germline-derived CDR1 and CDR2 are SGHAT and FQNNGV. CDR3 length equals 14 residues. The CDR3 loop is CASSSNRVSETQYF. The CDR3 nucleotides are TGTGCCAGCAGCTCGAACAGGGTTTCGGAGACCCAGTACTTC. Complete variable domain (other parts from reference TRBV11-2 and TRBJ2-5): EAGVAQSPRYKIIEKRQSVAFWCNPISGHATLYWYQQILGQGPKLLIQFQNNGVVDDSQLPKDRFSAERLKGVDSTLKIQPAKLEDSAVYLCASSSNRVSETQYFGPGTRLLVL.

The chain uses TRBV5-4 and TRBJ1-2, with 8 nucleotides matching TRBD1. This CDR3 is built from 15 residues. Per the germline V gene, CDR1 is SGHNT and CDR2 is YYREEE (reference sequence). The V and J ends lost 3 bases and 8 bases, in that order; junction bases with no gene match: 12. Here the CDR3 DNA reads TGTGCCAGCAGCTCTCTCCTCGCAGGGGGCTTGGGCTACACCTTC. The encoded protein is CASSSLLAGGLGYTF. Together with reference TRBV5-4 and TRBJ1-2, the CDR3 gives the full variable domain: ETGVTQSPTHLIKTRGQQVTLRCSSQSGHNTVSWYQQALGQGPQFIFQYYREEENGRGNFPPRFSGLQFPNYSSELNVNALELDDSALYLCASSSLLAGGLGYTFGSGTRLTVV.

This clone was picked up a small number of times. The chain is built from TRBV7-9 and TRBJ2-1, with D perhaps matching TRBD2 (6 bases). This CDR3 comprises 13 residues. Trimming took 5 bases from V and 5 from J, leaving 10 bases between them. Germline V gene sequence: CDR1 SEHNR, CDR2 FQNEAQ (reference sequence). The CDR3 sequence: CASSPGLHNEQFF. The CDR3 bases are TGTGCCAGCAGCCCGGGACTTCACAATGAGCAGTTCTTC.

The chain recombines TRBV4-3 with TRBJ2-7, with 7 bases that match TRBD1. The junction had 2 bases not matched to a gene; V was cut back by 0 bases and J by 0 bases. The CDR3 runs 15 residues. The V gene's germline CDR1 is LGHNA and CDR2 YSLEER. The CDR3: CASSQDWTGSYEQYF. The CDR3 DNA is TGCGCCAGCAGCCAAGACTGGACAGGCTCCTACGAGCAGTACTTC.

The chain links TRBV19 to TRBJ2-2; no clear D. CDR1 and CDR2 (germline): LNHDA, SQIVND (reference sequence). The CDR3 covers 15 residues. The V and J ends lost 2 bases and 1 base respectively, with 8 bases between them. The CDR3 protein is CASSIFPGNTGELFF. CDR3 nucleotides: TGTGCCAGTAGTATATTTCCAGGGAACACCGGGGAGCTGTTTTTT.

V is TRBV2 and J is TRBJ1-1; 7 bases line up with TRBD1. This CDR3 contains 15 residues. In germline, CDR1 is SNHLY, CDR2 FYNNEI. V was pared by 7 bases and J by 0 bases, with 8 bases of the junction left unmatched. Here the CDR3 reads CASTLSDRVNTEAFF. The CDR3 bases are TGTGCCAGCACCCTCTCCGACAGGGTGAACACTGAAGCTTTCTTT.

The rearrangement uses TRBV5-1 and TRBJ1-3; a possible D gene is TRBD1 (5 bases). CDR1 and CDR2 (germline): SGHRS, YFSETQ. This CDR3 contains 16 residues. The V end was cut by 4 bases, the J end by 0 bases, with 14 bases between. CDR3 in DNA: TGCGCCAGCAGCATAACAGGAGCCTCCTCTGGAAACACCATATATTTT. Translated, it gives CASSITGASSGNTIYF.

CDR3 DNA sequence: TGTGCCACCAGTGATTTGGACTGGGGGGGACAAAAAGAGACCCAGTACTTC. It translates to CATSDLDWGGQKETQYF. This chain joins TRBV24-1 and TRBJ2-5; maybe TRBD2 (7 bases). This CDR3 contains 17 residues. V lost 0 bases to trimming and J lost 3 bases, with 16 bases between them. CDR1 and CDR2 from the germline V gene are KGHDR and SFDVKD.

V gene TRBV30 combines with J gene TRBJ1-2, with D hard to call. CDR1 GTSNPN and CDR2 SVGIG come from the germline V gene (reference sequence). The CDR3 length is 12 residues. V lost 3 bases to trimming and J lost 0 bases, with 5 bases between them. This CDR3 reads CAWSYTNYGYTF. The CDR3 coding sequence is TGTGCCTGGAGCTATACTAACTATGGCTACACCTTC.

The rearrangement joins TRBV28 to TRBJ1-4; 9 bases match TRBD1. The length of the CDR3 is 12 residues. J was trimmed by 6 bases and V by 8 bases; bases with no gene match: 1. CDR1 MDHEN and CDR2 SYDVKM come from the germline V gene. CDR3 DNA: TGTGCCAGCGGGGACAGGGATGAAAAACTGTTTTTT. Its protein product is CASGDRDEKLFF.

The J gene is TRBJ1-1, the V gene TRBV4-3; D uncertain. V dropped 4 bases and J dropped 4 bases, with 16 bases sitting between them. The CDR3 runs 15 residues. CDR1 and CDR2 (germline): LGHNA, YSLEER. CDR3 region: CASSRARLVSTEAFF. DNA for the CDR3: TGCGCCAGCAGCCGAGCGCGCTTAGTAAGCACTGAAGCTTTCTTT.

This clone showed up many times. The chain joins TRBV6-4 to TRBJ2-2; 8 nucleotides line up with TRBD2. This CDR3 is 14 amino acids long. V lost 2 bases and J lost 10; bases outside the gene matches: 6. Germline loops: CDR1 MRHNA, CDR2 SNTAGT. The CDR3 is CASSDRMTSAELFF. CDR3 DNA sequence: TGTGCCAGCAGTGACCGAATGACTAGCGCGGAGCTGTTTTTT.

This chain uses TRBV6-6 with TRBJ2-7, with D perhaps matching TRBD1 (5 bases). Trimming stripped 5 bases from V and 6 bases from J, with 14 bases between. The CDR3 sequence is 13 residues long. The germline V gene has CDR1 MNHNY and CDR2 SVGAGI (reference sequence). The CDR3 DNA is TGTGCCAGCAGTGACCTCAGGGTGGGCGAGCAGTACTTC. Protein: CASSDLRVGEQYF.

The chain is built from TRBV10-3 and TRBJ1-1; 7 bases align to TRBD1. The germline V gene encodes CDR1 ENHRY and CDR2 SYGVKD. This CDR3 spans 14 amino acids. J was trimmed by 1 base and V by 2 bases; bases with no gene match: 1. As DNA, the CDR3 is TGTGCCATCAGTGAGGCAGGGGGGAACACTGAAGCTTTCTTT. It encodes CAISEAGGNTEAFF.